This TCR beta chain was captured by sequencing in a study of blood T cell repertoires in COVID-19. Germline V CDR1 and CDR2: LGHDT, YNNKEL (reference sequence). V was clipped by 1 base and J by 7 bases, with 8 bases between them. CDR3 size: 13 residues. Participants came from under 30 US areas, aged roughly 18 to 90 years. Cohorts were assigned according to the clinical history that participants reported. Sequencing used immunoSEQ multiplex PCR; TCRdb keeps in-frame clones, though not all of them. The table includes approximately 360,000 clones, 80% to 85% detected once. This receptor was identified in a woman aged 50 to 65 who had recovered from COVID-19. The sequenced material came from PBMCs or T cells enriched from blood (not recorded which). This chain uses TRBV3-1 (or the pseudogene TRBV3-2) with TRBJ2-1; D is unclear. The chain's CDR3 is CASSQASKNEQFF. The CDR3 DNA follows: TGTGCCAGCAGCCAAGCTAGTAAGAATGAGCAGTTCTTC.